This is a list of T cell receptor beta chains from one sample in a study of patients and donors after allogeneic stem cell transplantation. TCRdb re-called the RT-PCR reads through MiXCR, storing one row per CDR3 protein. The profile shows around 200,000 distinct CDR3 sequences, about 37% of them singletons. The sample consisted of blood, either unsorted or a sorted T cell fraction (not recorded which). The receptors stem from a human donor who was either an allogeneic HSCT recipient or a stem cell or donor lymphocyte infusion donor (not recorded which). It is not recorded whose cells these are; they may come from a transplant donor. The CDR3 runs from the conserved cysteine through the conserved F or W. D genes are given only for firm matches. Not every row has a clone size; where given, it reads once, few, many or a size class.

d_gene: .
abundance: .
v_gene: TRBV5-1
j_gene: TRBJ2-2
CDR3nt: TGCGCCAGCAGCTTGGGTGCGAACTCAAACACCGGGGAGCTGTTTTTT
CDR3aa: CASSLGANSNTGELFF

d_gene: TRBD2
abundance: .
v_gene: TRBV13
j_gene: TRBJ2-1
CDR3nt: TGTGCCAGCAGCACACGGACTAGCGGGTACAATGAGCAGTTCTTC
CDR3aa: CASSTRTSGYNEQFF

d_gene: .
abundance: many
v_gene: TRBV20-1
j_gene: TRBJ1-1
CDR3nt: TGCAGTGCTAGAGATCGGGTTGGCACTGAAGCTTTCTTT
CDR3aa: CSARDRVGTEAFF

d_gene: .
abundance: few
v_gene: TRBV2
j_gene: TRBJ2-7
CDR3nt: TGTGCCAGCAGTGATAGAACAGGGACCTACGAGCAGTACTTC
CDR3aa: CASSDRTGTYEQYF

d_gene: .
abundance: few
v_gene: TRBV12-3/TRBV12-4
j_gene: TRBJ1-5
CDR3nt: TGTGCCAGCAGGCCCCAGGGGACCAATCAGCCCCAGCATTTT
CDR3aa: CASRPQGTNQPQHF

d_gene: .
abundance: .
v_gene: TRBV9
j_gene: TRBJ2-3
CDR3nt: TGTGCCAGCAGCCCCCACACAGATACGCAGTATTTT
CDR3aa: CASSPHTDTQYF

d_gene: TRBD1
abundance: few
v_gene: TRBV9
j_gene: TRBJ1-1
CDR3nt: TGTGCCAGCAGCGTGACAGGGGGCGGGACTGAAGCTTTCTTT
CDR3aa: CASSVTGGGTEAFF

d_gene: .
abundance: few
v_gene: TRBV29-1
j_gene: TRBJ1-3
CDR3nt: TGCAGCGCCGGAGGGGGTAGCTCTGGAAACACCATATATTTT
CDR3aa: CSAGGGSSGNTIYF

d_gene: .
abundance: .
v_gene: TRBV6-2/TRBV6-3
j_gene: TRBJ2-3
CDR3nt: TGTGCCAGCAGCCCGGGGAGCCCCAAGGGGCAGTATTTT
CDR3aa: CASSPGSPKGQYF

d_gene: .
abundance: few
v_gene: TRBV7-2
j_gene: TRBJ2-1
CDR3nt: TGTGCCAGCAGCTTAAACGAAGGGTTGAATGAGCAGTTCTTC
CDR3aa: CASSLNEGLNEQFF

d_gene: TRBD2
abundance: .
v_gene: TRBV13
j_gene: TRBJ2-3
CDR3nt: TGTGCCAGCAGCTTAGAATGGCTAGCGGGGGGCCCCCCAGGCACAGATACGCAGTATTTT
CDR3aa: CASSLEWLAGGPPGTDTQYF

d_gene: .
abundance: .
v_gene: TRBV15
j_gene: TRBJ2-5
CDR3nt: TGTGCCACCAGCAGAGGGGCGACCCGGTACCAAGAGACCCAGTACTTC
CDR3aa: CATSRGATRYQETQYF

d_gene: .
abundance: few
v_gene: TRBV6-5
j_gene: TRBJ1-2
CDR3nt: TGTGCCAGCACAAGAATCGGACAGAGCGGCTACACCTTC
CDR3aa: CASTRIGQSGYTF

d_gene: .
abundance: .
v_gene: TRBV6-1
j_gene: TRBJ2-7
CDR3nt: TGTGCCAGCAGTGAATTTGCCTACGAGCAGTACTTC
CDR3aa: CASSEFAYEQYF

d_gene: TRBD1
abundance: few
v_gene: TRBV29-1
j_gene: TRBJ2-1
CDR3nt: TGCAGCGTTAGGGACAGGGGGCACAATGAGCAGTTCTTC
CDR3aa: CSVRDRGHNEQFF

d_gene: .
abundance: few
v_gene: TRBV7-9
j_gene: TRBJ1-3
CDR3nt: TGTGCCAGCAGCTTAGGTGGATCCCCTGGAAACACCATATATTTT
CDR3aa: CASSLGGSPGNTIYF

d_gene: .
abundance: many
v_gene: TRBV4-2
j_gene: TRBJ1-1
CDR3nt: TGTGCCAGCAGCCAAGATTATTGGCAGGGCAGAGAAGCTTTCTTT
CDR3aa: CASSQDYWQGREAFF

d_gene: .
abundance: .
v_gene: TRBV7-2
j_gene: TRBJ2-1
CDR3nt: TGTGCCAGCAGCTTACAGGTCTACAATGAGCAGTTCTTC
CDR3aa: CASSLQVYNEQFF

d_gene: .
abundance: .
v_gene: TRBV9
j_gene: TRBJ2-5
CDR3nt: TGTGCCAGCAGCGCACCGGGGCTAGAGACCCAGTACTTC
CDR3aa: CASSAPGLETQYF

d_gene: .
abundance: few
v_gene: TRBV4-1
j_gene: TRBJ1-5
CDR3nt: TGCGCCAGCAGCCACCCCCAAGGGCAGGGTTATCAGCCCCAGCATTTT
CDR3aa: CASSHPQGQGYQPQHF

d_gene: .
abundance: few
v_gene: TRBV20-1
j_gene: TRBJ1-1
CDR3nt: TGCAGTGCTAGTCTAGGGGGAGATGAAGCTTTCTTT
CDR3aa: CSASLGGDEAFF

d_gene: .
abundance: .
v_gene: TRBV12-3/TRBV12-4
j_gene: TRBJ2-3
CDR3nt: TGTGCCAGCAGCGCAGATACGCAGTATTTT
CDR3aa: CASSADTQYF

d_gene: .
abundance: .
v_gene: TRBV12-3/TRBV12-4
j_gene: TRBJ1-1
CDR3nt: TGTGCCAGCCTCACCCAGGGCGACACTGAAGCTTTCTTT
CDR3aa: CASLTQGDTEAFF

d_gene: TRBD1
abundance: few
v_gene: TRBV4-1
j_gene: TRBJ1-2
CDR3nt: TGCGCCAGCAGCCAGGTCGACCAGGGGGCGGCCTATGGCTACACCTTC
CDR3aa: CASSQVDQGAAYGYTF

d_gene: .
abundance: few
v_gene: TRBV20-1
j_gene: TRBJ1-1
CDR3nt: TGCAGTGCTAGAGGCCCCCCGGGCACTGAAGCTTTCTTT
CDR3aa: CSARGPPGTEAFF

d_gene: TRBD1
abundance: .
v_gene: TRBV6-5
j_gene: TRBJ1-2
CDR3nt: TGTGCCAGCAGCCGCCCGGACAGGGGGCTCTATGGCTACACCTTC
CDR3aa: CASSRPDRGLYGYTF

d_gene: .
abundance: few
v_gene: TRBV5-1
j_gene: TRBJ1-1
CDR3nt: TGCGCCAGCAGCCCCAGGGACCAAGGCACTGAAGCTTTCTTT
CDR3aa: CASSPRDQGTEAFF

d_gene: .
abundance: once
v_gene: TRBV6-1
j_gene: TRBJ2-7
CDR3nt: TGTGCCAGCAGCCGTAATGAGGGTGCCGAGCAGTACTTC
CDR3aa: CASSRNEGAEQYF

d_gene: .
abundance: .
v_gene: TRBV10-3
j_gene: TRBJ1-2
CDR3nt: TGTGCCATCAGTGAGTCGCCAGGACGGGGGTTCAACTATGGCTACACCTTC
CDR3aa: CAISESPGRGFNYGYTF

d_gene: TRBD1
abundance: .
v_gene: TRBV29-1
j_gene: TRBJ1-2
CDR3nt: TGCAGCGTTGAAGCCAGGACAGGCAATGGCTATGGCTACACCTTC
CDR3aa: CSVEARTGNGYGYTF

d_gene: .
abundance: .
v_gene: TRBV18
j_gene: TRBJ1-1
CDR3nt: TGTGCCAGCTCACCACCGCGCAGGCGTGGAACTGAAGCTTTCTTT
CDR3aa: CASSPPRRRGTEAFF

d_gene: .
abundance: .
v_gene: TRBV12-3/TRBV12-4
j_gene: TRBJ1-2
CDR3nt: TGTGCCAGCACCTACAGTAATACTAACTATGGCTACACCTTC
CDR3aa: CASTYSNTNYGYTF

d_gene: .
abundance: .
v_gene: TRBV28
j_gene: TRBJ1-3
CDR3nt: TGTGCCAGCAGTACAGGCCTCTGGGGGGACACCATATATTTT
CDR3aa: CASSTGLWGDTIYF

d_gene: .
abundance: few
v_gene: TRBV5-1
j_gene: TRBJ1-2
CDR3nt: TGCGCCAGCAGCTTGGAAGCGGGGACTATATGGTACGGCTACACCTTC
CDR3aa: CASSLEAGTIWYGYTF

d_gene: .
abundance: few
v_gene: TRBV2
j_gene: TRBJ1-2
CDR3nt: TGTGCCAGCAGCCCCCTACAGGGCTACACCTTC
CDR3aa: CASSPLQGYTF

d_gene: .
abundance: .
v_gene: TRBV28
j_gene: TRBJ2-5
CDR3nt: TGTGCCAGCAGTTTGGGGAGGCAACCCGAGACCCAGTACTTC
CDR3aa: CASSLGRQPETQYF

d_gene: TRBD1
abundance: few
v_gene: TRBV4-1
j_gene: TRBJ1-1
CDR3nt: TGCGCCAGCAGCCACCCACAGGGGAGCACTGAAGCTTTCTTT
CDR3aa: CASSHPQGSTEAFF

d_gene: .
abundance: .
v_gene: TRBV11-2
j_gene: TRBJ1-3
CDR3nt: TGTGCCAGCAGCTATAGACCAGGAAACACCATATATTTT
CDR3aa: CASSYRPGNTIYF

d_gene: .
abundance: .
v_gene: TRBV4-1
j_gene: TRBJ1-2
CDR3nt: TGCGCCAGCAGCCAAGAAGGGCGGCGGCAGTATGGCTACACCTTC
CDR3aa: CASSQEGRRQYGYTF

d_gene: .
abundance: few
v_gene: TRBV9
j_gene: TRBJ2-1
CDR3nt: TGTGCCAGCAGCGTAGAGGCCACACAGCAGTTCTTC
CDR3aa: CASSVEATQQFF

d_gene: .
abundance: .
v_gene: TRBV20-1
j_gene: TRBJ2-1
CDR3nt: TGCAGTGTGACGAGGCCAGAGGATGAGCAGTTCTTC
CDR3aa: CSVTRPEDEQFF

d_gene: .
abundance: few
v_gene: TRBV5-1
j_gene: TRBJ1-4
CDR3nt: TGCGCCAGCAGCTTGGAGGGACACCGTAATGAAAAACTGTTTTTT
CDR3aa: CASSLEGHRNEKLFF

d_gene: .
abundance: .
v_gene: TRBV14
j_gene: TRBJ1-1
CDR3nt: TGTGCCAGCAGCCAATGGGGTGAAGCTTTCTTT
CDR3aa: CASSQWGEAFF

d_gene: TRBD1
abundance: .
v_gene: TRBV6-5
j_gene: TRBJ2-7
CDR3nt: TGTGCCAGCAGTTCCAGGGGGCTCTTCTACGAGCAGTACTTC
CDR3aa: CASSSRGLFYEQYF

d_gene: .
abundance: .
v_gene: TRBV5-1
j_gene: TRBJ1-2
CDR3nt: TGCGCCAGCAGCTTTGTTGCAAAAGGGGTGTATGGCTATGGCTACACCTTC
CDR3aa: CASSFVAKGVYGYGYTF